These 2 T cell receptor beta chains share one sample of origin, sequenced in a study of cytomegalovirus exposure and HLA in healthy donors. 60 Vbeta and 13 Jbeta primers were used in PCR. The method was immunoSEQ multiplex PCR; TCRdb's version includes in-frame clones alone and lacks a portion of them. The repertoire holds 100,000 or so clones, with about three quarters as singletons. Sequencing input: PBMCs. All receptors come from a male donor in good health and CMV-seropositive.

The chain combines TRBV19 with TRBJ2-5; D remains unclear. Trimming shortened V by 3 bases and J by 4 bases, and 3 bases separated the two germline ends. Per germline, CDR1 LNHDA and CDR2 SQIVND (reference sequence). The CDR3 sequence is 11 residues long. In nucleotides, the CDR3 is TGTGCCAGTAGTATGGCAGAGACCCAGTACTTC. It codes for CASSMAETQYF.

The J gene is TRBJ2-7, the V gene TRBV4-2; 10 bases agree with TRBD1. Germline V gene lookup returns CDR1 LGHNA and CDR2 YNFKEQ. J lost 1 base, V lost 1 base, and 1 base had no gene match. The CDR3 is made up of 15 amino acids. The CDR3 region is CASSQGDRGSYEQYF. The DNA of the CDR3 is TGTGCCAGCAGCCAAGGGGACAGGGGATCCTACGAGCAGTACTTC.